This entry features one T cell receptor (beta chain) sequence. What it binds is unknown. This record belongs to a study of cytomegalovirus exposure and HLA in healthy donors. In germline, CDR1 is MDHEN, CDR2 SYDVKM. The CDR3 consists of 16 residues. V was trimmed by 8 bases and J by 5 bases, leaving 22 bases between them. The study, taken as a whole, reports: Prior analysis indicated that the majority of TCR beta V segments exhibited productivity approximately 87% or approximately 30% of the time. When analyzed later, a missense DCLRE1C variant was found to be linked to TCR beta V- and J-gene trimming. The authors enumerated 180 or so TCR beta chains as linked to cytomegalovirus.

Regarding donors, all were healthy bone marrow donors. Amplification used 60 Vbeta primers and 13 Jbeta primers. The data were produced by immunoSEQ multiplex PCR, yet TCRdb's version contains in-frame clones alone and is incomplete. The top ten clones hold less than 2% of a sample with some 180,000 clones, around three quarters of them seen once. The chain recombines TRBV28 with TRBJ1-5; tentative D call: TRBD1 (6 bases). Sequenced input: PBMCs. The clonotype comes from a young man in good health and CMV-seronegative. The CDR3 is CASCRDVQGLYQPQHF. Written as DNA, the CDR3 is TGTGCCAGCTGCCGGGACGTACAGGGTTTGTATCAGCCCCAGCATTTT.